The 18 T cell receptor beta chains below were found in one sample sequenced in a study of tumor and adjacent non-tumor tissue in lung cancer. The template was RNA from unsorted bulk tissue. TCRbeta libraries were built with three rounds of nested PCR, modified from ARM-PCR. MiXCR, applied by TCRdb to the multiplex PCR reads, yields one record per CDR3 protein. The repertoire consists of 90,000 to 130,000 distinct CDR3 sequences, with 84% occurring once and the leading ten covering 20% to 25%. The specimen was lung tumor tissue. The source of these receptors is a man aged 65 to 79 with non-small cell lung cancer.

Points on this clonotype: An end of the junction does not agree with germline; a read error may underlie this. The rearrangement links TRBV6-2 or TRBV6-3 to TRBJ2-1; 8 nucleotides agree with TRBD2. CDR1 and CDR2 (germline): MNHEY, SVGEGT. The CDR3 is 15 residues long. CDR3 sequence (DNA): TGTGCCAGCAGTCCGGGACTAGACAATACCAGTGAGCAATTCTTC. The encoded protein is CASSPGLDNTSEQFF.

Note on this clonotype: The germline gene is not matched at one end of the junction; a read error may be the cause. V and J are TRBV6-5 and TRBJ1-1; 9 positions agree with TRBD1. Germline V lookup: CDR1 MNHEY, CDR2 SVGAGI. There are 15 residues in the CDR3. The CDR3 nucleotides are TGTGCCTGCAGTGGATCCGGGACAGGGAAAATTGAAGTTTTCTTT. Amino acids: CACSGSGTGKIEVFF.

To note about this clonotype: With a much larger clone just one base away, this may be a read error. CDR3 DNA: TGCAGTGCTAGCGGAGGGGAGAACACCGGGGAGCTGTTTTTT. This codes for CSASGGENTGELFF. The chain recombines TRBV20-1 with TRBJ2-2; tentatively, D is TRBD2 (6 bases). V lost 3 bases, J lost 1 base, and 9 bases lay in between. There are 14 residues in the CDR3. CDR1 is DFQATT and CDR2 is SNEGSKA in the germline V gene (reference sequence).

About this clonotype itself: With a much larger clone just one base away, this may be a read error. The chain links TRBV20-1 to TRBJ2-5; weak D call: TRBD2 (5 bases). With 4 bases removed from V and 4 bases from J, the gap between germline ends came to 19 bases. Germline-derived CDR1 and CDR2 are DFQATT and SNEGSKA (reference sequence). The length of the CDR3 is 15 residues. The CDR3 sequence: CSAKDITSRGETQYF. CDR3 in DNA: TGCAGTGCTAAAGATATCACTAGTCGAGGAGAGACCCAGTACTTC.

On this clonotype itself: Likely a read error: the CDR3 ends without its conserved phenylalanine or tryptophan. This chain joins TRBV6-6 and TRBJ1-5, with 9 bases identical to TRBD1. The length of the CDR3 is 15 residues. Germline V gene lookup returns CDR1 MNHNY and CDR2 SVGAGI (reference sequence). The CDR3 is CASGYHRDRDQPQHL. The CDR3 DNA reads as TGTGCCAGCGGTTACCACCGGGACAGGGATCAGCCCCAGCATTTA.

The gene calls are TRBV7-9 and TRBJ2-1; D unresolved. Germline V gene data show CDR1 as SEHNR and CDR2 as FQNEAQ (reference sequence). Trimming stripped 5 bases from V and 5 bases from J, with 16 bases between. The length of the CDR3 is 15 residues. CDR3 in amino acids: CASSPSVRGNNEQFF. The DNA of the CDR3 is TGTGCCAGCAGCCCCTCTGTGCGCGGAAACAATGAGCAGTTCTTC.

This clonotype was counted at least ten times. The chain carries TRBV28 and TRBJ2-1; 9 positions match TRBD1. Germline V gene lookup returns CDR1 MDHEN and CDR2 SYDVKM. CDR3 length equals 16 residues. Trimming cost V 5 bases and J 10 bases; bases outside gene matches: 15. The CDR3 DNA follows: TGTGCCAGCAGTCCTAACCCCGGACAGGGGACTAACGAGCAGTTCTTC. Translating gives CASSPNPGQGTNEQFF.

A remark on this clonotype: The junction and the germline gene differ at one end; a read error may be behind it. The rearrangement links TRBV11-1 to TRBJ2-1, with D tentatively TRBD1 (6 bases). The germline V gene encodes CDR1 SGHAT and CDR2 FQDESV (reference sequence). This CDR3 has 14 amino acids. The CDR3 loop is CTSSLAGAYNGQFF. The CDR3 bases are TGTACCAGCAGCTTAGCAGGGGCCTACAATGGGCAGTTCTTC.

On this clonotype itself: A much larger clonotype is one base distant, so this may be a read error. Given the absence of the conserved phenylalanine or tryptophan at the CDR3 end, a read error is likely. The V and J genes are TRBV24-1 and TRBJ2-2; no firm D call. Trimming took off 3 bases at V and 6 bases at J, with 7 bases between the two ends. The CDR3 contains 13 residues. Germline values: CDR1 KGHDR, CDR2 SFDVKD. The CDR3 bases are TGTGCCACCAGTGATAGACCGGCCGGGGAGCTGTTTTAT. Its translation: CATSDRPAGELFY.

V is TRBV6-2 or TRBV6-3 and J is TRBJ1-2, with TRBD1 as a possible D gene (6 bases). This CDR3 region has 14 residues. The V and J ends lost 6 bases and 7 bases respectively, with 18 bases between them. CDR1 MNHEY and CDR2 SVGEGT come from the germline V gene. CDR3 in amino acids: CASRAGQSRSGYTF. The CDR3 DNA reads TGTGCCAGCAGAGCAGGACAGTCTAGGAGTGGCTACACCTTC.

This rearrangement joins TRBV6-6 to TRBJ2-7; D is perhaps TRBD1 or TRBD2 (5 bases each). The CDR3 runs 15 residues. V was pared by 0 bases and J by 3 bases, with 12 bases between. CDR1 and CDR2 from the germline V gene are MNHNY and SVGAGI (reference sequence). CDR3 DNA: TGTGCCAGCAGTTACTCACCTAATGGGGGCTACGAGCAGTACTTC. Its translation is CASSYSPNGGYEQYF.

The table lists this clonotype with a few counts. Just one base apart from a much larger clone, this may be a read error. This chain uses TRBV5-6 with TRBJ2-5, with D perhaps TRBD2 (6 bases). Deletions cut 5 bases from V and 4 bases from J, with 21 bases between. The CDR3 consists of 16 residues. Per germline, CDR1 SGHDT and CDR2 YYEEEE. The CDR3 spells CASSSKRAGARETQYF. In DNA form, the CDR3 reads TGTGCCAGCAGTAGCAAGCGGGCAGGCGCGCGAGAGACCCAGTACTTC.

J is TRBJ2-3 and V is TRBV10-3; TRBD1 matches 7 bases. Germline V gives CDR1 ENHRY, CDR2 SYGVKD. The CDR3 totals 15 residues. V shed 6 bases and J 8 bases; nucleotides not matched to a gene: 14. This chain's CDR3 is CAISQDRSYTVTQYF. CDR3 bases: TGTGCCATCAGCCAGGACAGGAGCTACACTGTTACGCAGTATTTT.

This chain links TRBV4-1 with TRBJ2-3, with D unresolved. Germline CDR1 reads MGHRA; CDR2 reads YSYEKL. The CDR3 is made up of 17 amino acids. V gave up 6 bases and J gave up 4 bases, with 23 bases separating them. The CDR3 spells CASSPYHTSGNPDTQYF. Written as DNA, the CDR3 is TGCGCCAGCAGTCCTTACCACACATCGGGTAACCCAGATACGCAGTATTTT.

As to this clonotype: Here the CDR3 omits its conserved ending phenylalanine or tryptophan, so a read error is the likely source. The chain couples TRBV13 to TRBJ2-7, with a possible D match to TRBD2 (6 bases). Germline CDR1 PRHDT, CDR2 FYEKMQ (reference sequence). Trimming pared 10 bases from V and 5 bases from J, leaving 18 bases between. This CDR3 region has 13 residues. The CDR3 region has the DNA TGTGCCAACAACTTAACCACGGGGGACGAGCAGTACTAC. Its translation: CANNLTTGDEQYY.

Concerning this clonotype itself: A read error may account for a junction end that differs from germline. The chain links TRBV5-1 to TRBJ1-1; the D is unclear. Germline V gene data show CDR1 as SGHRS and CDR2 as YFSETQ. CDR3 length equals 13 residues. The CDR3 DNA reads as TGCGCCAACAGCTTGGTTGCAGGTACTGAAGCTTTCTTT. This encodes CANSLVAGTEAFF.

J is TRBJ2-3 and V is TRBV29-1, with TRBD2 as a possible D gene (5 bases). This CDR3 has 15 residues. Trimming shortened V by 6 bases and J by 3 bases, and 19 bases separated the two germline ends. Per the germline V gene, CDR1 is SQVTM and CDR2 is ANQGSEA. In DNA form, the CDR3 reads TGCAGCGTGCAAGGACTTGCGACGGTAACAGATACGCAGTATTTT. Translation gives CSVQGLATVTDTQYF.

This clonotype was seen more than once but under ten times. This chain connects TRBV29-1 to TRBJ2-1; a weak D match, TRBD2 (5 bases). Trimming took 6 bases from V and 5 from J, leaving 14 bases between them. This CDR3 has 13 amino acids. CDR1 and CDR2 (germline): SQVTM, ANQGSEA. CDR3 in DNA: TGCAGCGTAAGGTCCAGCGGTAACAATGAGCAGTTCTTC. Protein sequence: CSVRSSGNNEQFF.